This section outlines one T cell receptor beta chain sequence together with its context. Antigen: not known. Libraries were prepared by immunoSEQ multiplex PCR; TCRdb keeps only in-frame clonotypes and omits some of them. Of about 77,000 clones listed, roughly 89% were seen once; the top ten hold more than 2.5%. The record originates from a study of OX40 agonist ivuxolimab in advanced cancers. The overall study: Three individuals attained partial responses, comprising one hepatocellular carcinoma case and two cutaneous melanoma cases. Notes on the study in general: Within 6 weeks, CD4+ and CD8+ blood T cells expanded clonally at 0.1 to 3.0 mg/kg. Normalized T-cell clonal expansion was also low in some nonresponders.

Deletions cut 7 bases from V and 4 bases from J, with 13 bases between. The CDR3 extends over 13 amino acids. In germline, CDR1 is MNHNS, CDR2 SASEGT. This chain connects TRBV6-1 to TRBJ1-1; weak D call: TRBD1 (5 bases). The sequence was obtained from an adult with an advanced solid tumor such as melanoma, head and neck, liver or kidney cancer. The sample was CD4+ or CD8+ T cells sorted from blood, taken in a trial of the OX40 agonist ivuxolimab. DNA of the CDR3: TGTGCCAGCATCAACAGGCTTGGCACTGAAGCTTTCTTT. Translating gives CASINRLGTEAFF.